The clone carrying this TCR beta chain was observed a handful of times. Its target is not known. Purity exceeded 95% in all sorted populations. This specimen belongs to a study of beta chain features in type 1 diabetes. At the level of the study: The samples had around 98 million sorted cells examined in all. Findings of the study overall: VDJ junctions sequenced from type 1 diabetes patients showed fewer insertions and more deletions.

The study reverse transcribed the entire isolated RNA, so it sequenced expressed TCRB transcripts. Samples drawn from stem cell-like memory T cells averaged about 1 million reads. Measured with immunoSEQ multiplex PCR; TCRdb has only the in-frame clones, and not every one. Among over 40,000 clones listed, about 50% were seen once. The V gene's germline CDR1 is MDHEN and CDR2 SYDVKM. The CDR3 extends over 14 amino acids. V lost 6 bases to trimming and J lost 7 bases; unmatched junction nucleotides: 6. Sequencing was done on a sample of stem cell memory CD4+ T cells from blood. The TCR was taken from a woman in her 30s in good health. This sequence joins TRBV28 and TRBJ2-4; the match to TRBD1 covers 10 bases. CDR3 DNA sequence: TGTGCCAGCAGGGGACCGGGACAGGGGAACATTCAGTACTTC. This translates into CASRGPGQGNIQYF.